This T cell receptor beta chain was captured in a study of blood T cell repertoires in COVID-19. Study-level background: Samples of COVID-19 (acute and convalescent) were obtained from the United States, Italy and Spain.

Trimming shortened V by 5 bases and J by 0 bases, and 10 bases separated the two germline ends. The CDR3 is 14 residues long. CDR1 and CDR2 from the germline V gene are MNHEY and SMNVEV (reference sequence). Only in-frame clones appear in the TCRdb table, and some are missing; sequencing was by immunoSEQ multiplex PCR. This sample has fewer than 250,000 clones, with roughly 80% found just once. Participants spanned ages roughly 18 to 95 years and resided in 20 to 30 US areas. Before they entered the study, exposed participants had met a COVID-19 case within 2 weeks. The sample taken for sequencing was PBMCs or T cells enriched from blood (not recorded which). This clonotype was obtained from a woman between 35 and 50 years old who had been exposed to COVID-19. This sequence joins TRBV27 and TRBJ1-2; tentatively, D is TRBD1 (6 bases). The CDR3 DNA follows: TGTGCCAGCAGTCAGACAGGAGCTAACTATGGCTACACCTTC. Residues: CASSQTGANYGYTF.